The clone carrying this T cell receptor (beta chain) was counted a few times. The data originate from a study of patients and donors after allogeneic stem cell transplantation. TCRdb used MiXCR to reprocess the RT-PCR reads, holding one entry per CDR3 protein. The sample records 15,000 to 20,000 distinct CDR3 sequences, 4.5% to 5.5% being singletons. The trim removed 6 bases at V and 1 base at J, leaving 7 bases unmatched. This CDR3 is 16 amino acids long. Germline lookup yields CDR1 SGHTA and CDR2 FQGTGA. The clonotype originates from a human donor who was either an allogeneic HSCT recipient or a stem cell or donor lymphocyte infusion donor (not recorded which). It is not recorded whose cells these are; they may come from a transplant donor. The chain uses TRBV7-3 and TRBJ2-5, with TRBD1 matching over 11 bases. Sequencing was performed on blood, either unsorted or a sorted T cell fraction (not recorded which). CDR3 region: CASRSGGTGGQETQYF. CDR3 nucleotides: TGTGCCAGCAGGTCTGGAGGGACAGGGGGCCAAGAGACCCAGTACTTC.